The 11 T cell receptor beta chains given below trace back to one sample, sequenced in a study of blood T cells in healthy people across ages. With a J-beta primer mix and a sample-barcoded 5' primer, a second PCR ran about 7 to 12 cycles. TCRdb re-called the 5' RACE reads with MiXCR, one entry per CDR3 protein. The sample has roughly 800,000 distinct CDR3 sequences; 30% to 45% are singletons. The specimen sequenced was blood. Receptor source: a man aged 18 to 29 in good health.

This clonotype has only a few counts. The chain uses TRBV20-1 and TRBJ2-7; D is perhaps TRBD1 (5 bases). The V gene's germline CDR1 is DFQATT and CDR2 SNEGSKA (reference sequence). CDR3 length equals 12 residues. V lost 3 bases and J 2 bases, leaving 8 bases between the germline ends. The CDR3 spells CSASSGTYEQYF. The CDR3 nucleotides are TGCAGTGCTAGCTCAGGGACCTACGAGCAGTACTTC.

The chain links TRBV5-1 to TRBJ1-2; D is unclear. V dropped 2 bases and J dropped 6 bases, with 11 bases sitting between them. CDR3 length equals 13 residues. Germline assignment: CDR1 SGHRS and CDR2 YFSETQ. The CDR3 DNA reads TGCGCCAGCAGCTTAGGAGTGGACGATGGCTACACCTTC. It translates to CASSLGVDDGYTF.

This clonotype came up a few times. This chain links TRBV5-1 with TRBJ2-7; D is tentatively TRBD1 or TRBD2 (5 bases each). V was cut by 0 bases and J by 5 bases, with 9 bases left in between. The CDR3 has 13 residues. The germline gives CDR1 SGHRS, CDR2 YFSETQ. CDR3 bases: TGCGCCAGCAGCTTGGCGGGGCCAGACGAGCAGTACTTC. Translated, it gives CASSLAGPDEQYF.

This clonotype was detected only a few times. V and J are TRBV7-2 and TRBJ1-5; possible D gene TRBD1, 5 bases. CDR3 length: 14 residues. Trimming took 6 bases from V and 4 from J, leaving 13 bases between them. Germline V gene sequence: CDR1 SGHTA, CDR2 FQGNSA. This chain's CDR3 is CASSSGLMNQPQHF. The CDR3 DNA follows: TGTGCCAGCAGTTCGGGACTTATGAATCAGCCCCAGCATTTT.

This clonotype was seen only a few times. The V and J genes are TRBV27 and TRBJ2-7, with D possibly TRBD2 on 5 matching bases. Germline CDR1 is MNHEY and CDR2 is SMNVEV (reference sequence). The CDR3 is made up of 15 amino acids. V gave up 0 bases and J gave up 4 bases, with 13 bases separating them. The CDR3 protein is CASSLSSEEYYEQYF. CDR3 sequence (DNA): TGTGCCAGCAGTTTATCGTCGGAGGAATATTACGAGCAGTACTTC.

In this sample, this clonotype turned up a few times. The chain employs TRBV6-6 and TRBJ1-2, with D unclear. The length of the CDR3 is 12 residues. V was shortened by 0 bases and J by 8 bases, with 7 bases between the two germline ends. CDR1 and CDR2 from the germline V gene are MNHNY and SVGAGI (reference sequence). The CDR3 protein is CASSYSVTGYTF. CDR3 in DNA: TGTGCCAGCAGTTACTCGGTCACCGGCTACACCTTC.

The chain combines TRBV7-3 with TRBJ2-3; the D gene is possibly TRBD1 (7 bases). Deletions cut 7 bases from V and 9 bases from J, with 23 bases between. The CDR3 is 15 residues long. Germline CDR1 SGHTA, CDR2 FQGTGA. CDR3: CASTYTGADGGTQYF. The CDR3 DNA reads as TGTGCCAGCACCTATACAGGGGCGGACGGGGGAACGCAGTATTTT.

The V call is TRBV4-2, the J call TRBJ1-5; the D gene is possibly TRBD1 (5 bases). The germline gives CDR1 LGHNA, CDR2 YNFKEQ. The CDR3 extends over 14 amino acids. The germline V and J ends were trimmed by 3 bases and 6 bases, with 12 bases remaining between them. The chain's CDR3 is CASSQGERGQPQHF. The CDR3 nucleotides read TGTGCCAGCAGCCAGGGGGAGCGTGGTCAGCCCCAGCATTTT.

The chain has TRBV5-5 and TRBJ2-1; D is unclear. The DNA matches TRBJ2-7 better at its end, which makes the J call doubtful. The CDR3 is 14 amino acids. The germline gives CDR1 SGHKS, CDR2 YYEKEE (reference sequence). CDR3 sequence (DNA): TGTGCCAGCGACTCAGTCAGCTCCTACAATGAGCAGTACTTC. As protein: CASDSVSSYNEQYF.

The chain links TRBV7-9 to TRBJ1-2, with D possibly being TRBD1 (6 bases). CDR3 length equals 15 residues. Trimming took 2 bases from V and 2 from J, leaving 12 bases between them. Germline CDR1 and CDR2: SEHNR and FQNEAQ (reference sequence). The CDR3 sequence is CASSLHGGGNYGYTF. As DNA, the CDR3 is TGTGCCAGCAGCTTACATGGAGGGGGGAACTATGGCTACACCTTC.

This clonotype was seen a handful of times. The V and J genes are TRBV7-2 and TRBJ2-7; 7 nucleotides agree with TRBD2. The CDR3 spans 13 residues. V lost 5 bases, J lost 1 base, and 2 bases stayed unmatched. Per the germline V gene, CDR1 is SGHTA and CDR2 is FQGNSA. The chain's CDR3 is CASSGTISYEQYF. The CDR3 DNA reads as TGTGCCAGCAGCGGGACTATTTCCTACGAGCAGTACTTC.